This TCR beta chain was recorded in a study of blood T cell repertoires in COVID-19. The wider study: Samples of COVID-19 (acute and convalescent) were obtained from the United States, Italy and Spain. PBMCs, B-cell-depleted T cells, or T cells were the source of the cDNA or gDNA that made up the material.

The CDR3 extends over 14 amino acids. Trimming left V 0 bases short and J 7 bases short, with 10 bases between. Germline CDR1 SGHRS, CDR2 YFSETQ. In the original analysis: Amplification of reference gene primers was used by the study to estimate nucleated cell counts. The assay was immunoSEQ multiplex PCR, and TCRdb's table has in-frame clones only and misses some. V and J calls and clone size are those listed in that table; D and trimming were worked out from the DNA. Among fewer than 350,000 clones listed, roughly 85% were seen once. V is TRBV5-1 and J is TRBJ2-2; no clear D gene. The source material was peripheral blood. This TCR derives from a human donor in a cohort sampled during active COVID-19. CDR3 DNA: TGCGCCAGCAGCTTGGTCCCGGTCGTCGGGGAGCTGTTTTTT. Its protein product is CASSLVPVVGELFF.